The 22 T cell receptor beta chains below come from one sample, sequenced in a study of T cell repertoires in cytomegalovirus infection. Their specific antigens are unknown. TCRdb itself ran the reads through MiXCR, one entry per CDR3 protein. The table lists about 770,000 distinct CDR3 sequences, just under 30% of them singletons. Sequences were derived from cultured CD8+ T cells from PBMCs, sampled from culture after CMV antigen stimulation. The receptors here all came from a human donor in good health (CMV status not recorded). Some clones in this sample may be carry-over from other donors' samples.

This clonotype was counted at least ten times. The rearrangement uses TRBV12-5 and TRBJ2-7, with D possibly being TRBD2 (5 bases). V lost 3 bases to trimming and J lost 1 base, with 19 bases between them. The V gene's germline CDR1 is LGHNT and CDR2 FRNRAP. This CDR3 has 17 amino acids. The CDR3 region has the DNA TGTGCTAGTGGTTTCAGTGCCCTTAGGGAGAATTCCTACGAGCAGTACTTC. Translated: CASGFSALRENSYEQYF.

There are a few counts of this clonotype. The chain links TRBV6-5 to TRBJ2-7, with TRBD1 matching over 10 bases. CDR3 size: 17 residues. The germline gives CDR1 MNHEY, CDR2 SVGAGI. Unmatched junction bases numbered 14, after V lost 6 bases and J lost 3 bases. The CDR3 sequence is CASSHPRDRGWGYEQYV. The CDR3 DNA follows: TGTGCCAGCAGCCACCCTCGGGACAGGGGATGGGGCTACGAGCAGTACGTC.

The CDR3 is CASSPPRGGGRLFGETQYF. The DNA of the CDR3 is TGTGCCAGCAGTCCGCCACGCGGGGGGGGCCGTTTGTTCGGGGAGACCCAGTACTTC. V usage is TRBV6-8 and J usage is TRBJ2-5, with 9 bases identical to TRBD2. Germline CDR1 MNHGY, CDR2 SAAAGT. Losses at the gene ends were 5 bases for V and 5 bases for J; bases not matched to a gene: 21. There are 19 residues in the CDR3.

Comments on this clonotype: One end of the junction fails to match germline, which may point to a read error. The chain has TRBV6-8 and TRBJ1-1, with a weak D call TRBD1 (6 bases). Germline V gene sequence: CDR1 MNHGY, CDR2 SAAAGT. This CDR3 spans 15 amino acids. The CDR3, as DNA: TGTGCCAGCACGAGTTGGGCAGGGGCGAACACTGAAGCTCTCTTT. Encoded protein: CASTSWAGANTEALF.

This clonotype was detected many times. The chain is built from TRBV27 and TRBJ2-7; no reliable D call. With 6 bases removed from V and 0 bases from J, the gap between germline ends came to 9 bases. Germline V gene lookup returns CDR1 MNHEY and CDR2 SMNVEV (reference sequence). The CDR3 length is 13 residues. The CDR3 DNA sequence: TGTGCCAGCAGCTTGACAAGCTCCTACGAGCAGTACGTC. Translated: CASSLTSSYEQYV.

This chain uses TRBV27 with TRBJ2-3, with D possibly being TRBD2 (5 bases). Germline V lookup: CDR1 MNHEY, CDR2 SMNVEV (reference sequence). The CDR3 has 16 residues. V lost 1 base and J lost 4, with 15 bases in between. The CDR3 sequence is CASSLLRASPSDTQYF. CDR3 sequence (DNA): TGTGCCAGCAGTTTATTGCGGGCTTCCCCGTCAGATACGCAGTATTTT.

The sample holds a few counts of this clonotype. The chain uses TRBV6-5 and TRBJ1-2; no definite D call. The V and J ends lost 6 bases and 3 bases respectively, with 14 bases between them. Per the germline V gene, CDR1 is MNHEY and CDR2 is SVGAGI. CDR3 length: 14 amino acids. The CDR3 is CASRRPWADYGYTF. CDR3 DNA: TGTGCCAGCAGACGCCCTTGGGCAGACTATGGCTACACCTTC.

This clonotype was counted between two and nine times. The chain employs TRBV7-6 and TRBJ2-7, with D perhaps matching TRBD1 (6 bases). Germline CDR1 reads SGHVS; CDR2 reads FNYEAQ. V was trimmed by 2 bases and J by 3 bases, leaving 14 bases between them. The CDR3 contains 15 residues. The CDR3 DNA reads as TGTGCCAGCAGCTTATCGGCAGGGGATAACTACGAGCAGTACTTC. This encodes CASSLSAGDNYEQYF.

This chain uses TRBV7-9 with TRBJ2-1; D is possibly TRBD2 (7 bases). The CDR3 runs to 17 residues. Deletions cut 3 bases from V and 4 bases from J, with 19 bases between. Per germline, CDR1 SEHNR and CDR2 FQNEAQ (reference sequence). The CDR3 spells CASSFPLNRGAYNEQFF. The CDR3 DNA follows: TGTGCCAGCAGCTTCCCCCTAAATCGGGGGGCGTACAATGAGCAGTTCTTC.

The chain couples TRBV28 to TRBJ1-5; TRBD1 matches at 7 bases. Germline values: CDR1 MDHEN, CDR2 SYDVKM. The CDR3 contains 13 residues. V gave up 2 bases and J gave up 13 bases; unmatched junction bases: 8. The CDR3 reads CASSLEGATRQHF. The DNA for the CDR3 is TGTGCCAGCAGTTTAGAGGGGGCAACACGTCAGCATTTT.

The rearrangement joins TRBV24-1 to TRBJ2-2; possibly TRBD1 for D (5 bases). Trimming pared 3 bases from V and 6 bases from J, leaving 7 bases between. The CDR3 has 13 residues. Germline V gene sequence: CDR1 KGHDR, CDR2 SFDVKD. In nucleotides, the CDR3 is TGTGCCACCAGTGATCCACAGGCCGGGGAGCTGTTTTTT. Translation: CATSDPQAGELFF.

The genes are TRBV27 and TRBJ1-1; D is perhaps TRBD1 (5 bases). Trimming removed 6 bases from V and 11 bases from J, with 13 bases in between. The CDR3 is 11 amino acids. Germline assignment: CDR1 MNHEY and CDR2 SMNVEV (reference sequence). In DNA form, the CDR3 reads TGTGCCAGCAGCACCGGGGACCGGGCTTTCTTT. Protein sequence: CASSTGDRAFF.

The genes are TRBV11-2 and TRBJ2-1, with 10 bases fitting TRBD2. The ends lost 5 bases at V and 5 bases at J; junction bases unmatched: 9. Germline V gene data show CDR1 as SGHAT and CDR2 as FQNNGV. The CDR3 is made up of 16 amino acids. In nucleotides, the CDR3 is TGTGCCAGCAGCGCTTGGACTAGCGGCCGTGACAATGAGCAGTTCTTC. The encoded protein is CASSAWTSGRDNEQFF.

J is TRBJ2-4 and V is TRBV7-3; D not resolved. This CDR3 is 15 amino acids long. Trimming took 1 base from V and 2 from J, leaving 9 bases between them. Germline CDR1 is SGHTA and CDR2 is FQGTGA. The CDR3, as DNA: TGTGCCAGCAGCTTAAGGTTGGGTCCCAAAAACATTCAGTACTTC. The encoded protein is CASSLRLGPKNIQYF.

J is TRBJ2-7 and V is TRBV29-1, with 7 bases matching TRBD2. There are 14 residues in the CDR3. Germline lookup yields CDR1 SQVTM and CDR2 ANQGSEA. The V and J ends lost 3 bases and 0 bases, in that order; junction bases with no gene match: 5. In DNA form, the CDR3 reads TGCAGCGTTGACAGCGGGGCCCACTCCTACGAGCAGTACGTC. Protein product: CSVDSGAHSYEQYV.

The gene calls are TRBV5-6 and TRBJ2-5; the match to TRBD2 covers 8 bases. J lost 3 bases, V lost 3 bases, and 7 bases had no gene match. This CDR3 has 15 amino acids. Germline V gene lookup returns CDR1 SGHDT and CDR2 YYEEEE. The CDR3 is CASSSLAGPKETQYF. The CDR3 coding sequence is TGTGCCAGCAGCTCGTTAGCGGGGCCTAAAGAGACCCAGTACTTC. The variable domain in full, with the rest retrieved from reference TRBV5-6 and TRBJ2-5, is DAGVTQSPTHLIKTRGQQVTLRCSPKSGHDTVSWYQQALGQGPQFIFQYYEEEERQRGNFPDRFSGHQFPNYSSELNVNALLLGDSALYLCASSSLAGPKETQYFGPGTRLLVL.

J is TRBJ2-3 and V is TRBV9; a possible D gene is TRBD2 (6 bases). This CDR3 has 16 residues. Germline-derived CDR1 and CDR2 are SGDLS and YYNGEE. The germline V and J ends were trimmed by 3 bases and 4 bases, with 18 bases remaining between them. The CDR3 protein is CASSANPGLQADTQYF. CDR3 bases: TGTGCCAGCAGCGCGAATCCGGGACTTCAGGCAGATACGCAGTATTTT.

This clonotype showed up many times. CDR3 bases: TGTGCCAGCAGCTCCCGGGACAGGGTGAACTATGGCTACACCTTC. Translated: CASSSRDRVNYGYTF. V gene TRBV7-8 combines with J gene TRBJ1-2, with 9 bases lining up with TRBD1. This CDR3 has 15 amino acids. Germline V gene sequence: CDR1 SGHVS, CDR2 FQNEAQ. The junction had 5 bases not matched to a gene; V was cut back by 4 bases and J by 2 bases.

Ten or more counts support this clonotype. Here the CDR3 DNA reads TGTGCCAGCAGCGTAAGACAGGGACGCCATCAGCCCCAGCATTTT. It yields the protein CASSVRQGRHQPQHF. The chain carries TRBV7-8 and TRBJ1-5, with 7 bases matching TRBD1. Unmatched junction bases numbered 9, after V lost 5 bases and J lost 5 bases. CDR1 is SGHVS and CDR2 is FQNEAQ in the germline V gene. There are 15 residues in the CDR3.

This chain joins TRBV7-6 and TRBJ2-7, with 11 bases fitting TRBD2. Trimming cost V 1 base and J 2 bases; bases outside gene matches: 7. The V gene's germline CDR1 is SGHVS and CDR2 FNYEAQ. The CDR3 is 17 residues long. This CDR3 reads CASSLGAGLAGPYEQYV. CDR3 DNA: TGTGCCAGCAGCTTAGGGGCCGGACTAGCGGGCCCCTACGAGCAGTACGTC.

The chain recombines TRBV12-3 or TRBV12-4 with TRBJ2-3; 7 bases match TRBD2. CDR3 length: 14 residues. V lost 5 bases and J lost 7; bases outside the gene matches: 9. The DNA for the CDR3 is TGTGCCAGCAGTCTTCGGACTAGGGGAAATACGCAGTATTTT. This codes for CASSLRTRGNTQYF.

This clonotype was seen at least ten times. The V gene is TRBV7-8, the J gene TRBJ2-7, with a possible D match to TRBD1 (5 bases). This CDR3 spans 11 amino acids. Trimming took 9 bases from V and 4 from J, leaving 10 bases between them. The V gene's germline CDR1 is SGHVS and CDR2 FQNEAQ. For the CDR3, the DNA is TGTGCCAGTGGAGACAGTTACGAGCAGTACTTC. Protein sequence: CASGDSYEQYF.